The 29 T cell receptor beta chains below were found in one sample sequenced in a study of CD8 T cells in ankylosing spondylitis. Study conclusions and caveats: Blood of patients with ankylosing spondylitis appeared to be characterized by a TCR beta motif of eight highly homologous variants.

These TCRs are of unknown antigen specificity. Each CDR3 protein gets one entry after TCRdb re-called the 5' RACE reads with MiXCR. This table holds approximately 540,000 distinct CDR3 sequences, over 9.5% found once. Material for sequencing was blood, either unsorted or a sorted T cell fraction (not recorded which). The receptors come from a male donor with ankylosing spondylitis.

The chain combines TRBV7-8 with TRBJ1-5; a weak D match, TRBD1 (6 bases). The CDR3 sequence is 15 residues long. Germline V gives CDR1 SGHVS, CDR2 FQNEAQ. V was trimmed by 5 bases and J by 4 bases, leaving 15 bases between them. The CDR3: CASSPKAGANQPQHF. The CDR3 DNA is TGTGCCAGCAGCCCCAAAGCAGGGGCGAATCAGCCCCAGCATTTT.

This clonotype came up many times. The chain couples TRBV20-1 to TRBJ1-5; D remains unclear. The CDR3 runs to 14 residues. Germline V gene sequence: CDR1 DFQATT, CDR2 SNEGSKA (reference sequence). Trimming took 6 bases from V and 0 from J, leaving 12 bases between them. The CDR3 protein is CSAPRRYSNQPQHF. DNA of the CDR3: TGCAGTGCCCCACGGAGATATAGCAATCAGCCCCAGCATTTT.

This chain links TRBV20-1 with TRBJ2-7, with 8 nucleotides matching TRBD2. Per germline, CDR1 DFQATT and CDR2 SNEGSKA (reference sequence). Trimming at V came to 6 bases and at J to 2 bases, leaving 9 bases not matched to a gene. CDR3 length equals 14 residues. In DNA form, the CDR3 reads TGCAGTGCAACCTCTAGCGGGCCCCCCTACGAGCAGTACGTC. Protein product: CSATSSGPPYEQYV.

This clonotype was recorded a few times. The chain is built from TRBV20-1 and TRBJ2-7, with D maybe TRBD1 (6 bases). The CDR3 spans 14 residues. V lost 5 bases to trimming and J lost 0 bases, with 14 bases between them. Germline loops: CDR1 DFQATT, CDR2 SNEGSKA (reference sequence). In nucleotides, the CDR3 is TGCAGTGCTCCCGACAGGACTTCCTCCTACGAGCAGTACTTC. It yields the protein CSAPDRTSSYEQYF.

This clonotype was seen many times. This chain uses TRBV5-1 with TRBJ2-3; D is uncertain. The germline V and J ends were trimmed by 0 bases and 2 bases, with 4 bases remaining between them. Germline CDR1 and CDR2: SGHRS and YFSETQ. The CDR3 spans 13 residues. In DNA form, the CDR3 reads TGCGCCAGCAGCTTGGTTCCCACAGATACGCAGTATTTT. Its protein is CASSLVPTDTQYF.

The V and J genes are TRBV5-1 and TRBJ1-4, with TRBD1 identical over 7 bases. Germline V gives CDR1 SGHRS, CDR2 YFSETQ. The V and J ends lost 0 bases and 0 bases, in that order; junction bases with no gene match: 5. The CDR3 is 17 residues long. The CDR3 here is CASSLDRGLTTNEKLFF. CDR3 sequence (DNA): TGCGCCAGCAGCTTGGACAGGGGACTAACAACTAATGAAAAACTGTTTTTT.

The table lists this clonotype with a few counts. This sequence joins TRBV7-2 and TRBJ2-7, with 9 bases aligning to TRBD1. Germline CDR1 is SGHTA and CDR2 is FQGNSA. The CDR3 has 14 amino acids. V lost 7 bases, J lost 0 bases, and 4 bases stayed unmatched. The CDR3 sequence is CASTYRGPSYEQYF. In DNA form, the CDR3 reads TGTGCCAGCACATACAGGGGGCCCTCCTACGAGCAGTACTTC.

V is TRBV24-1 and J is TRBJ2-1; 8 bases align to TRBD2. CDR1 and CDR2 (germline): KGHDR, SFDVKD. V shed 3 bases, J shed 9 bases, and the junction held 6 bases outside the gene matches. The CDR3 runs 14 residues. CDR3 loop: CATSDRTSRSEQFF. As DNA, the CDR3 is TGTGCCACCAGTGATCGGACTAGCAGAAGTGAGCAGTTCTTC.

This clonotype was seen more than once but under ten times. This rearrangement joins TRBV18 to TRBJ1-2, with D unresolved. Germline V lookup: CDR1 KGHSH, CDR2 LQKENI. With 3 bases removed from V and 7 bases from J, the gap between germline ends came to 12 bases. This CDR3 is built from 13 residues. CDR3 nucleotides: TGTGCCAGCTCACCGTCCCGGGGTCGTGGCTACACCTTC. Encoded protein: CASSPSRGRGYTF. The full variable domain, in which reference TRBV18 and TRBJ1-2 provide the parts outside the CDR3, is NAGVMQNPRHLVRRRGQEARLRCSPMKGHSHVYWYRQLPEEGLKFMVYLQKENIIDESGMPKERFSAEFPKEGPSILRIQQVVRGDSAAYFCASSPSRGRGYTFGSGTRLTVV.

This clonotype has only a few counts. The chain recombines TRBV27 with TRBJ1-6; possible D gene TRBD1, 5 bases. CDR3 size: 13 residues. V lost 2 bases to trimming and J lost 9 bases, with 8 bases between them. The V gene's germline CDR1 is MNHEY and CDR2 SMNVEV (reference sequence). For the CDR3, the DNA is TGTGCCAGCAGTTTAGGGGGGTTTTCACCCCTCCACTTT. Its protein product is CASSLGGFSPLHF.

A few counts support this clonotype. The chain combines TRBV2 with TRBJ2-6; 9 nucleotides line up with TRBD1. Germline-derived CDR1 and CDR2 are SNHLY and FYNNEI. This CDR3 comprises 17 residues. V shed 4 bases, J shed 2 bases, and the junction held 6 bases outside the gene matches. In DNA, the CDR3 is TGTGCCAGCAGTGGAGACAGGGGGACCCCTGGGGCCAACGTCCTGACTTTC. Protein product: CASSGDRGTPGANVLTF.

In DNA form, the CDR3 reads TGTGCCAGCAGTGAAGCCCCCGAGCAGTACGTC. It codes for CASSEAPEQYV. This chain uses TRBV2 with TRBJ2-7; no clear D. V lost 0 bases, J lost 6 bases, and 3 bases lay in between. The germline CDR1 and CDR2 sequences are SNHLY and FYNNEI. CDR3 length: 11 amino acids.

This clonotype occurred a few times. The chain is built from TRBV11-3 and TRBJ2-3; tentatively, D is TRBD1 (9 bases). The germline V gene encodes CDR1 SGHNT and CDR2 YENEEA. CDR3 size: 16 residues. V dropped 3 bases and J dropped 7 bases, with 20 bases sitting between them. The DNA for the CDR3 is TGTGCCAGCAGCTTTAGCGGGACAGGGATAAGGTATACGCAGTATTTT. It yields the protein CASSFSGTGIRYTQYF.

This clonotype has ten or more counts. The chain is built from TRBV29-1 and TRBJ2-3; D possibly corresponds to TRBD1 (6 bases). From germline, CDR1 is SQVTM and CDR2 ANQGSEA. The CDR3 totals 14 residues. V was pared by 7 bases and J by 4 bases, with 18 bases between. CDR3 DNA: TGCAGCGCCTCGATTGGGGGCAGGTCAGATACGCAGTATTTT. Protein sequence: CSASIGGRSDTQYF.

This clonotype appeared a few times. CDR3 nucleotides: TGTGCCAGCAGTCTCACAGGGGGTGTAGAGACCCAGTACTTC. This codes for CASSLTGGVETQYF. The rearrangement joins TRBV6-1 to TRBJ2-5, with 8 bases aligning to TRBD1. The CDR3 sequence is 14 residues long. From germline, CDR1 is MNHNS and CDR2 SASEGT. J lost 4 bases, V lost 5 bases, and 6 bases had no gene match.

This chain connects TRBV29-1 to TRBJ1-1; D is unresolved. This CDR3 has 13 amino acids. Per the germline V gene, CDR1 is SQVTM and CDR2 is ANQGSEA. V lost 4 bases and J 1 base, leaving 10 bases between the germline ends. This CDR3 reads CSVAGATNTEAFF. The DNA of the CDR3 is TGCAGCGTTGCAGGAGCTACGAACACTGAAGCTTTCTTT. Variable domain in full (rest from reference TRBV29-1 and TRBJ1-1): SAVISQKPSRDICQRGTSLTIQCQVDSQVTMMFWYRQQPGQSLTLIATANQGSEATYESGFVIDKFPISRPNLTFSTLTVSNMSPEDSSIYLCSVAGATNTEAFFGQGTRLTVV.

The chain has TRBV5-1 and TRBJ2-5, with 9 bases fitting TRBD2. Germline trimming cut 7 bases from V and 1 base from J; bases unmatched to any gene: 5. Germline V CDR1 and CDR2: SGHRS, YFSETQ. This CDR3 spans 14 amino acids. CDR3 sequence reads: CASVAGGPQETQYF. Written as DNA, the CDR3 is TGCGCCAGCGTGGCGGGAGGGCCCCAAGAGACCCAGTACTTC.

About this clonotype itself: This may come from a read error, since a much larger clone is one base off. The V gene is TRBV5-1, the J gene TRBJ2-2; the match to TRBD2 covers 9 bases. The CDR3 extends over 17 amino acids. Germline assignment: CDR1 SGHRS and CDR2 YFSETQ. The junction had 13 bases not matched to a gene; V was cut back by 6 bases and J by 4 bases. The DNA of the CDR3 is TGCGCCAGCAACTTTTCCGGTAGCGGGAGCTTCACCGGGGAGCTGTTTTTT. It yields the protein CASNFSGSGSFTGELFF.

This clonotype has a count of ten or more. The genes are TRBV12-3 or TRBV12-4 and TRBJ2-5; a weak D match, TRBD2 (6 bases). V was clipped by 3 bases and J by 3 bases, with 8 bases between them. The CDR3 consists of 13 residues. CDR3: CASSLWEEETQYF. Written as DNA, the CDR3 is TGTGCCAGCAGTTTGTGGGAGGAAGAGACCCAGTACTTC.

Many counts were recorded for this clonotype. V gene TRBV5-1 combines with J gene TRBJ1-1; 7 nucleotides align to TRBD1. This CDR3 is built from 16 residues. V was pared by 4 bases and J by 1 base, with 10 bases of the junction left unmatched. Germline CDR1 SGHRS, CDR2 YFSETQ. CDR3 DNA sequence: TGCGCCAGCAGCCCCGACAGGGCGGGAAGGAACACTGAAGCTTTCTTT. As protein: CASSPDRAGRNTEAFF.

This chain uses TRBV7-8 with TRBJ2-1; 8 nucleotides line up with TRBD2. The CDR3 is 16 amino acids. The ends lost 1 base at V and 4 bases at J; junction bases unmatched: 6. Germline V gene data show CDR1 as SGHVS and CDR2 as FQNEAQ. The CDR3 spells CASSLVPLAEYNEQFF. DNA of the CDR3: TGTGCCAGCAGCTTAGTCCCACTAGCGGAATACAATGAGCAGTTCTTC.

This clonotype has at least ten counts. The CDR3, as DNA: TGTGCCAGCAGTTTTAGGGGGGGATACGAGCAGTACGTC. It encodes CASSFRGGYEQYV. This chain joins TRBV27 and TRBJ2-7; D is perhaps TRBD2 (7 bases). In germline, CDR1 is MNHEY, CDR2 SMNVEV (reference sequence). This CDR3 contains 13 residues. Trimming left V 3 bases short and J 4 bases short, with 10 bases between.

This clonotype occurred a few times. The chain couples TRBV7-2 to TRBJ1-1; no clear D gene. V lost 3 bases to trimming and J lost 4 bases, with 9 bases between them. CDR1 and CDR2 (germline): SGHTA, FQGNSA. This CDR3 spans 13 amino acids. CDR3 coding DNA: TGTGCCAGCAGCTTCGGTGTGGTCACTGAAGCTTTCTTT. It codes for CASSFGVVTEAFF.

On this clonotype itself: This may be a read error, as it is one base from a much larger clone. The V call is TRBV7-2, the J call TRBJ2-3, with 8 bases that match TRBD2. CDR1 is SGHTA and CDR2 is FQGNSA in the germline V gene. This CDR3 has 16 amino acids. Unmatched junction bases numbered 7, after V lost 5 bases and J lost 0 bases. The CDR3 sequence is CASSKQAGVSTDTQYF. In nucleotides, the CDR3 is TGTGCCAGCAGCAAACAAGCGGGGGTTAGCACAGATACGCAGTATTTT.

The V and J genes are TRBV29-1 and TRBJ2-3; D may match TRBD1 or TRBD2 (5 bases each). This CDR3 comprises 13 residues. Looked up from germline, CDR1 is SQVTM and CDR2 is ANQGSEA. V was shortened by 2 bases and J by 7 bases, with 13 bases between the two germline ends. CDR3 region: CSVELGTGHTQYF. The CDR3 DNA sequence: TGCAGCGTTGAACTGGGGACGGGGCATACGCAGTATTTT.

This clonotype was seen a few times. The chain has TRBV5-1 and TRBJ1-1; 8 bases match TRBD1. Germline V lookup: CDR1 SGHRS, CDR2 YFSETQ. The CDR3 contains 13 residues. Trimming at V came to 3 bases and at J to 11 bases, leaving 9 bases not matched to a gene. CDR3 DNA sequence: TGCGCCAGCAGCTCCGGACAGGGAAGGTTTGCTTTCTTT. Encoded protein: CASSSGQGRFAFF.

V gene TRBV3-1 combines with J gene TRBJ2-6; 7 bases map to TRBD1. In germline, CDR1 is LGHDT, CDR2 YNNKEL (reference sequence). CDR3 length: 17 residues. V was pared by 2 bases and J by 2 bases, with 6 bases of the junction left unmatched. CDR3 protein: CASSQFTGEPGANVLTF. The DNA for the CDR3 is TGTGCCAGCAGCCAATTCACAGGGGAGCCTGGGGCCAACGTCCTGACTTTC.

This clonotype has more than one count but fewer than ten. The chain combines TRBV10-2 with TRBJ1-4; a possible D gene is TRBD1 (6 bases). V dropped 5 bases and J dropped 5 bases, with 21 bases sitting between them. The germline CDR1 and CDR2 sequences are WSHSY and SAAADI. The CDR3 length is 17 residues. The CDR3 DNA sequence: TGCGCCAGCAGTTTACACAGACAGGAGCGGGGGAATGAAAAACTGTTTTTT. Its translation is CASSLHRQERGNEKLFF.

This clonotype was counted between two and nine times. The rearrangement links TRBV20-1 to TRBJ1-2; 11 nucleotides match TRBD1. The CDR3 is 14 residues long. CDR1 and CDR2 from the germline V gene are DFQATT and SNEGSKA (reference sequence). V lost 0 bases and J lost 6; bases outside the gene matches: 3. The CDR3 loop is CSAREDRGLHGYTF. The CDR3 region has the DNA TGCAGTGCTAGAGAGGACAGGGGGCTGCATGGCTACACCTTC.